This TCR beta chain was found in a study of early T cells in non-severe SARS-CoV-2 infection. Study background: With bulk RNA from unsorted whole blood as input, sequencing yielded unpaired chains.

In the library, individual cDNA molecules carried attached unique molecular identifiers. Via MiXCR, TCRdb re-called the 5' RACE reads, giving one row per CDR3 protein. The sample lists roughly 29,000 distinct CDR3 sequences; about 2.7% were seen once. Study conclusions and caveats: Missing private and CD4 specificities, VDJdb matching favored anti-spike CD8 responses.

The V gene's germline CDR1 is SGHRS and CDR2 YFSETQ. Trimming took off 3 bases at V and 9 bases at J, with 18 bases between the two ends. The CDR3 extends over 14 amino acids. Comment on this clonotype: Its antigen is currently unknown.

This rearrangement joins TRBV5-1 to TRBJ2-5; D is possibly TRBD1 (6 bases). The clonotype comes from an adult who was a healthcare worker with PCR-confirmed SARS-CoV-2 infection or an uninfected control (not recorded which). The sequenced sample consisted of whole blood. Here the CDR3 reads CASSSGDNPRAQYF. CDR3 nucleotide sequence: TGCGCCAGCAGCTCCGGGGACAACCCGAGGGCCCAGTACTTC.